The clone carrying this TCR beta chain was detected a few times. The antigen is not known. Trimming stripped 5 bases from V and 3 bases from J, with 6 bases between. CDR3 size: 12 residues. CDR1 is SEHNR, CDR2 FQNEAQ, per germline (reference sequence). Preparing the TCRbeta library involved the use of unique molecular identifiers. MiXCR was run by TCRdb on the PCR reads, yielding one entry per CDR3 protein. Among more than 500,000 distinct CDR3 sequences listed, over 10% were seen once. This specimen comes from a study of T-cell reconstitution after alpha-beta-depleted transplantation in children. Findings and limits, study-wide: Diversity and T-cell counts at one year after transplant derived mostly from new T cells. It was reported that alpha-beta T cells came from several hundred expanded graft clones (about two months after transplant).

The genes are TRBV7-9 and TRBJ2-3; D ambiguous. The source material was PBMCs, mostly from graft donor cells, sampled 180 days after TCRalphabeta/CD19-depleted stem cell transplant. The TCR sequence derives from a female patient aged 2 to 10 who had a stem cell transplant for aplastic anemia, so the T cells may come from the graft donor. The CDR3: CASSAGTDTQYF. CDR3 bases: TGTGCCAGCAGCGCCGGGACAGATACGCAGTATTTT.